These 9 T cell receptor beta chains were all obtained from the same sample, sequenced in a study of identical twins (TCRdb year 2016). The receptor library was made with 5' RACE. This sample was sequenced with an Illumina HiSeq 2000. TCRdb ran its own pipeline on the public reads, namely fastp trimming at Q25 and MiXCR clone calling, and kept in-frame beta chains. Each entry is one CDR3 protein sequence, shown with its most common DNA and genes. This sample is represented by under 250,000 distinct CDR3 sequences; over 9.5% of them were singletons. 4% of the sample lies in the top ten. These data were likewise used in another study, on yellow fever vaccine responses in identical twins.

Sequencing used memory (CD45RO+) T cells sorted from blood. Reading the label with the study, this specimen's cell subset or site is: CD45RO+ enriched T cells. The receptors come from a woman between 18 and 30 years old in good health.

The CDR3 DNA follows: TGTGCCAGCTCCCCCACGGGCCTAGCGGGGGGGCCCGCCTACAATGAGCAGTTCTTC. Residues: CASSPTGLAGGPAYNEQFF. J is TRBJ2-1 and V is TRBV3-1, with TRBD2 matching 12 bases. The V and J ends lost 8 bases and 2 bases, in that order; junction bases with no gene match: 16. CDR3 size: 19 residues. Germline assignment: CDR1 LGHDT and CDR2 YNNKEL (reference sequence).

There are many counts of this clonotype. CDR3 loop: CAISEFVDTQYF. The CDR3 nucleotides are TGTGCCATCAGTGAGTTTGTGGATACGCAGTATTTT. The V gene is TRBV10-3, the J gene TRBJ2-3; D is unresolved. This CDR3 region has 12 residues. The germline gives CDR1 ENHRY, CDR2 SYGVKD. The V gene lost 1 base and the J gene lost 6 bases, with 5 bases spanning the gap.

This clonotype was observed at least ten times. This sequence joins TRBV7-9 and TRBJ1-1, with 12 nucleotides matching TRBD1. The CDR3 is 16 amino acids. CDR1 is SEHNR and CDR2 is FQNEAQ in the germline V gene (reference sequence). The trim removed 5 bases at V and 0 bases at J, leaving 4 bases unmatched. The CDR3 DNA reads as TGTGCCAGCAGCCCGGGACAGGGGGCGTTGAACACTGAAGCTTTCTTT. It translates to CASSPGQGALNTEAFF. Together with reference TRBV7-9 and TRBJ1-1, the CDR3 gives the full variable domain: DTGVSQNPRHKITKRGQNVTFRCDPISEHNRLYWYRQTLGQGPEFLTYFQNEAQLEKSRLLSDRFSAERPKGSFSTLEIQRTEQGDSAMYLCASSPGQGALNTEAFFGQGTRLTVV.

J is TRBJ2-7 and V is TRBV28, with D uncertain. Germline assignment: CDR1 MDHEN and CDR2 SYDVKM. The CDR3 runs 12 residues. Deletions cut 6 bases from V and 4 bases from J, with 10 bases between. DNA of the CDR3: TGTGCCAGCAGAGGTCGAAATTACGAGCAGTACTTC. It codes for CASRGRNYEQYF.

This clonotype was counted ten times or more. The chain carries TRBV29-1 and TRBJ2-5; D remains unclear. The CDR3 has 12 amino acids. Deletions cut 2 bases from V and 5 bases from J, with 9 bases between. Germline CDR1 is SQVTM and CDR2 is ANQGSEA. CDR3 amino acids: CSVEKGTETQYF. CDR3 in DNA: TGCAGCGTTGAAAAAGGCACGGAGACCCAGTACTTC.

The gene calls are TRBV5-8 and TRBJ1-1; D is ambiguous. Germline CDR1 is SGHTS and CDR2 is YDEGEE. The CDR3 loop spans 14 amino acids. Trimming left V 6 bases short and J 0 bases short, with 12 bases between. The CDR3 spells CASTLRRMNTEAFF. The CDR3 nucleotides read TGTGCCAGCACCCTGAGGCGGATGAACACTGAAGCTTTCTTT.

The chain is built from TRBV29-1 and TRBJ2-2; D is undetermined. CDR1 and CDR2 from the germline V gene are SQVTM and ANQGSEA. V lost 6 bases to trimming and J lost 5 bases, with 10 bases between them. CDR3 length: 12 amino acids. CDR3 DNA: TGCAGCGTCGCCGTAGGGACCGGGGAGCTGTTTTTT. It is translated as CSVAVGTGELFF.

The chain has TRBV6-2 or TRBV6-3 and TRBJ1-5; maybe TRBD1 (6 bases). The V gene's germline CDR1 is MNHEY and CDR2 SVGEGT. The V end lost 7 bases, the J end lost 7 bases, and 14 bases lay between the germline ends. This CDR3 is built from 13 residues. In nucleotides, the CDR3 is TGTGCCAGCAATCCACAGGGTACCCAGCCCCAGCATTTT. Its protein is CASNPQGTQPQHF.

The J gene is TRBJ2-1, the V gene TRBV7-2; 12 bases agree with TRBD2. CDR3 length: 16 amino acids. CDR1 SGHTA and CDR2 FQGNSA come from the germline V gene. Trimming removed 5 bases from V and 12 bases from J; junction bases left unmatched: 14. Written as DNA, the CDR3 is TGTGCCAGCAGCCCCGAGGGGGCTAGCGGGAGGGCCAGGCAGTTCTTC. It codes for CASSPEGASGRARQFF.